This T cell receptor beta chain was recorded in a study of cytomegalovirus exposure and HLA in healthy donors (dated by TCRdb to about 2017). With respect to the entire study: In an earlier analysis of several hundred of the donors, 250 to 300 Gb of sequence data and 95 million to 130 million unique TCR beta sequences from 150 million to 200 million T cells were reported. Both class I and class II loci were covered by HLA typing, at four-digit resolution. Five DR-DQ haplotypes were treated as single units for association and clustering because of strong linkage in the cohort. Approximately 300 gigabases of sequencing data and 80 million or so unique TCR sequences were included in an early release covering about 700 HLA-typed donors. Typing coverage differed by locus: A, B, C, DRB1 and DQB1 were typed in roughly 620-630 donors, DQA1 in approximately 520, DPA1 in around 580, and DPB1 in 400 to 480. To study patterns of TCR occurrence, a later analysis re-analyzed previously published TCR beta repertoires from 650 to 750 donors and added high-resolution HLA genotyping. The study combined high-throughput TCR immunosequencing, statistical association of individual TCRs with disease status, and machine learning to predict cytomegalovirus infection status. Among about 400 genotyped donors of the cohort, an average of around 220,000 unique TCR beta nucleotide sequences was sequenced per donor, of which 15% to 20% were non-productive. Alongside the repertoire data, information on donor age, sex, ethnicity and CMV serostatus was compiled. Every discovery cohort repertoire had been produced on one sequencing platform. The genetic ancestry cluster associated with self-reported Caucasian donors included roughly four fifths of the roughly 390 genotyped donors. Using immunosequencing, the study profiled T cell repertoires from 666 subjects and related those repertoires to cytomegalovirus serostatus. The later analysis used no new phenotypic data to find candidate immune exposures, relying instead on TCR beta sequences and their occurrence across donors. Besides the first cohort of roughly 660 subjects, a separate validation cohort made up of roughly 120 different subjects was used. To decide whether each TCR beta V gene segment behaved as functional or pseudogenic, an earlier analysis of approximately 590 of the donors relied on high-throughput TCR beta sequencing. The study aimed to test whether signatures of past pathogen exposure could be identified by cataloging public T cell receptors. A later genetic analysis used genome-wide SNP genotypes for 398 of the 666 donors, treating that subset as a discovery cohort.

In this sample, this clone turned up once. There is no known antigen for this receptor. No much larger clone exists at a distance of one base, and base qualities are not known. The CDR3 goes from the cysteine to the phenylalanine over 15 residues. Solely the CDR3 DNA is kept, with 45 bases framed from the first base. CDR1 and CDR2 were assigned from the germline V gene as LGHNA and YSLEER. Trimming removed 0 bases from V and 2 bases from J; the gene matches leave 2 bases unexplained. Library generation was performed with the immunoSEQ multiplex PCR assay. The multiplex PCR relied on a mix of 60 forward primers for TCR Vbeta segments and 13 reverse primers for TCR Jbeta segments. The CDR3 region of rearranged TCR beta genes was amplified from genomic DNA by a multiplex PCR assay. Amplified TCR beta libraries were sequenced as 87-base-pair reads on the Illumina HiSeq System. As for the authors' bioinformatics: A later analysis tallied some 79 million unique TCR beta chains across the 650 to 750 repertoires, and about 10 million of those chains were shared by two or more donors. A nearest-neighbor algorithm error-corrected the raw reads and collapsed the reads into unique sequences, merging closely related sequences to remove PCR and sequencing errors. To assign V, D and J gene segments, CDR3 sequences were aligned to IMGT reference sequences. Each retained sequence needed at least a six-nucleotide match to both a V gene segment and a J gene segment. A rearrangement was called productive if the CDR3 had no stop codons and remained in frame with V and J, and every other rearrangement was called non-productive. Following IMGT convention, CDR3 was defined as the stretch from the second conserved V-encoded cysteine to the conserved J-encoded phenylalanine. Sequences without an unambiguous match to a single V gene segment were excluded from the earlier analysis of several hundred of the donors. An earlier analysis of 587 of the donors classified V segments as functional when productive rearrangements were above 56.7% and as segregating when the standard deviation between donors was above 5%. To diagnose cytomegalovirus status from the catalog of TCR beta chain sequences, a statistical classification framework was built. In a later analysis, V and J genes were assigned by comparing TCR nucleotide sequences against IMGT/GENE-DB human TR gene sequences. The TCRdist pipeline was used in a later analysis to assign CDR3 sequences and most-parsimonious VDJ recombination scenarios. In a later analysis, each TCR beta chain was defined by its CDR3 amino acid sequence together with its V-gene family, and reads without a unique V-gene family were excluded. In a later analysis, some 600 highly shared, low-generation-probability nucleotide sequences were removed to address suspected cross-contamination and a sequencing artifact. In a later analysis, a clonal expansion index for each public chain was calculated from normalized within-repertoire ranks of inferred template counts. Generation probabilities in a later analysis came from a VDJ recombination model fitted to out-of-frame rearrangements, and those results were checked against IGoR. In a later analysis, hypergeometric tests were used to score TCR-TCR, TCR-HLA and TCR-CMV co-occurrence, with a repertoire-size bias correction applied to TCR pairs. A later analysis estimated false discovery rates by permuting HLA or CMV assignments 20 times. In a later analysis, co-occurring TCRs were grouped using DBSCAN, and TCRdist sequence similarity was added for clustering within HLA-allele-positive subsets. Repertoires with fewer than 30,000 or more than 120,000 public chains were left out of co-occurrence clustering, as were five repertoires with anomalous nucleotide sharing. Drawn from immuneACCESS, this table holds only the in-frame rearrangements with V and J called that TCRdb kept. Clones are partly lost; checked studies trace under half to an unresolved V gene and leave the rest unexplained. V and J calls and clone size are given by that table; D and trimming were obtained from the DNA. The table for this sample lists tens of thousands of clones; about 70% of them were counted only once. The biggest ten clones account for roughly 3.5% of the sample.

Results the study describes overall, beyond this receptor: The presence/absence analyses assumed that sequencing depth was roughly uniform across donors, and that assumption may not be true. Immune exposure information for the cohort was limited to CMV serostatus. V-gene and J-gene trimming of TCR beta chains was associated with a missense DCLRE1C variant in a later genetic analysis, and the association was replicated in an independent cohort. Compared with the roughly 720-donor mean, donors in an Asian-associated ancestry cluster had fewer N-insertions in productive TCRs, according to a later genetic analysis. A cluster of highly shared sequence variants was judged likely to be a technical artifact of the sequencing pipeline. Most TCR sequences were seen in very few donors, while some public TCRs were found in many individuals. Correlated functional status among segregating V segments might be attributable to linkage disequilibrium, but an unknown experimental factor could not be ruled out. In an earlier analysis of roughly 500 of the donors, most TCR beta V segments appeared in productive rearrangements about 90% or about 30% of the time, broadly matching IMGT annotations. When HLA alleles, especially DR and DQ, strongly co-occurred, TCR associations were difficult to assign to individual alleles. Because HLA typing was missing for some donors at each locus, association tests included only the typed subset. A later analysis found that TCR association rates varied across HLA loci, with DRB1 alleles showing the most associated TCRs and HLA-C alleles the fewest. The authors suggested that the approach could potentially be generalized to other disease states and immunological phenotypes. Some IMGT-functional V segments, including TRBV6-2 and TRBV6-3, could not be told apart with the 87-base-pair reads, so those segments were excluded. A later analysis found that HLA-associated TCR beta chains were more clonally expanded and had lower generation probabilities than equally common non-associated chains. The earlier analysis of almost 600 of the donors excluded roughly 16 rarely observed V segments, including chromosome 9 orphons, because counts were too low. The cohort was sequenced for TCR beta chains only, and without alpha or paired-chain data the features that could be detected were limited. A further reported finding was that TCR beta sequences accurately predicted the HLA-A and HLA-B alleles for most subjects in the first cohort. In both the original and validation cohorts, the classifier was reported to diagnose cytomegalovirus status with high specificity and sensitivity. The study listed 164 TCR beta chains as associated with cytomegalovirus. A later analysis found that most CMV-associated TCR beta chains appeared HLA-restricted, with HLA associations seemingly driven largely by CMV exposure. Specific HLA alleles were associated with over 15,000 TCR beta sequences at a false discovery rate of 0.05 in a later analysis. A few of the identified cytomegalovirus-associated TCR beta chains were confirmed in vitro to be specific for cytomegalovirus antigens. A later analysis reported that several top co-occurrence clusters appeared linked to parvovirus B19, influenza, CMV and Epstein-Barr virus.

In total, 666 healthy bone marrow donors made up the cohort. Cohort members were all nominally healthy when sampled, although unrecorded immune exposures were likely present. The donor tested CMV seronegative and was one of the 352 seronegative cohort members. Each donor provided a peripheral blood sample, and peripheral blood mononuclear cells were used for TCR beta sequencing. Genomic DNA was extracted from the blood cell samples with the Qiagen DNeasy Blood Extraction Kit. The sequence was collected from a man in his late teens or twenties in good health and CMV-seronegative. The material sequenced was PBMCs. The V and J genes are TRBV4-3 and TRBJ2-3, with 7 middle bases fitting TRBD1. In nucleotides, the sequence is TGCGCCAGCAGCCAAGAGGGGACAGCCACAGATACGCAGTATTTT. Its translation reads: CASSQEGTATDTQYF.